Presented here are 16 T cell receptor beta chains from one specimen sequenced in a study of blood T cell repertoires in COVID-19. Method: immunoSEQ multiplex PCR; TCRdb's copy keeps in-frame clones and lacks some. The table lists 270,000 or so clones, 89% of them singletons. Sequencing was performed on peripheral blood. The receptors stem from a woman between 40 and 55 years old who had recovered from COVID-19.

The chain employs TRBV6-6 and TRBJ1-4; 8 nucleotides agree with TRBD1. In germline, CDR1 is MNHNY, CDR2 SVGAGI (reference sequence). The CDR3 sequence is 16 residues long. The ends lost 6 bases at V and 0 bases at J; junction bases unmatched: 6. The CDR3 DNA reads as TGTGCCAGCAGCCCGGGACAGGTGACAACTAATGAAAAACTGTTTTTT. Its protein is CASSPGQVTTNEKLFF.

The chain carries TRBV6-5 and TRBJ2-7; the D gene is possibly TRBD2 (5 bases). Trimming left V 5 bases short and J 0 bases short, with 8 bases between. The CDR3 is made up of 13 amino acids. The germline V gene has CDR1 MNHEY and CDR2 SVGAGI. The CDR3 DNA sequence: TGTGCCAGCAGTCGGGGATACTCCTACGAGCAGTACTTC. This codes for CASSRGYSYEQYF.

J is TRBJ1-2 and V is TRBV5-1; TRBD1 matches 7 bases. Germline CDR1 is SGHRS and CDR2 is YFSETQ. The CDR3 runs 16 residues. V trimming: 1 base; J trimming: 1 base; junction bases outside the gene matches: 7. The CDR3 here is CASSLTGTEYNYGYTF. The CDR3 DNA sequence: TGCGCCAGCAGCTTGACCGGGACAGAGTATAACTATGGCTACACCTTC.

This clone has at least ten counts. The rearrangement links TRBV6-6 to TRBJ1-6; 7 nucleotides line up with TRBD1. Germline CDR1 and CDR2: MNHNY and SVGAGI (reference sequence). The trim removed 6 bases at V and 8 bases at J, leaving 4 bases unmatched. The CDR3 covers 13 residues. The DNA of the CDR3 is TGTGCCAGCAGCCGGGACAGTTATTCACCCCTCCACTTT. The encoded protein is CASSRDSYSPLHF.

J is TRBJ1-4 and V is TRBV3-1 (or the pseudogene TRBV3-2), with 7 bases lining up with TRBD1. V gave up 4 bases and J gave up 8 bases; unmatched junction bases: 10. In germline, CDR1 is LGHDT, CDR2 YNNKEL (reference sequence). The CDR3 covers 15 residues. The CDR3 protein is CASSPWTGGMEKLFF. CDR3 nucleotides: TGTGCCAGCAGCCCCTGGACAGGCGGTATGGAAAAACTGTTTTTT.

The genes are TRBV4-1 and TRBJ1-1; D remains ambiguous. Trimming took 3 bases from V and 8 from J, leaving 10 bases between them. Germline lookup yields CDR1 MGHRA and CDR2 YSYEKL. This CDR3 contains 12 residues. The CDR3: CASSHPYEEAFF. The CDR3 DNA reads TGCGCCAGCAGCCACCCGTATGAGGAAGCTTTCTTT.

The chain couples TRBV7-2 to TRBJ2-3, with 9 bases fitting TRBD1. Germline CDR1 reads SGHTA; CDR2 reads FQGNSA. V lost 5 bases to trimming and J lost 6 bases; unmatched junction nucleotides: 3. This CDR3 region has 13 residues. The DNA of the CDR3 is TGTGCCAGCAGCCCCACAGGGGGCGATACGCAGTATTTT. Amino acids: CASSPTGGDTQYF. The full variable domain, its missing parts supplied by reference TRBV7-2 and TRBJ2-3, is GAGVSQSPSNKVTEKGKDVELRCDPISGHTALYWYRQSLGQGLEFLIYFQGNSAPDKSGLPSDRFSAERTGGSVSTLTIQRTQQEDSAVYLCASSPTGGDTQYFGPGTRLTVL.

V is TRBV12-5 and J is TRBJ1-2; possible D gene TRBD1, 5 bases. CDR3 length: 14 residues. Germline CDR1 reads LGHNT; CDR2 reads FRNRAP. Trimming took 5 bases from V and 5 from J, leaving 15 bases between them. This CDR3 is CASGQSGARYGYTF. The DNA of the CDR3 is TGTGCTAGTGGTCAAAGCGGGGCGCGGTATGGCTACACCTTC.

The gene calls are TRBV18 and TRBJ2-7; TRBD2 agrees at 9 bases. The CDR3 is 16 amino acids. CDR1 KGHSH and CDR2 LQKENI come from the germline V gene. Trimming at V came to 4 bases and at J to 2 bases, leaving 9 bases not matched to a gene. CDR3 in DNA: TGTGCCAGCTCACTGGCTAGCGGGAACCAGGCCTACGAGCAGTACGTC. Translated: CASSLASGNQAYEQYV.

The chain couples TRBV3-1 (or the pseudogene TRBV3-2) to TRBJ2-2; a possible D gene is TRBD2 (7 bases). This CDR3 contains 16 residues. CDR1 and CDR2 (germline): LGHDT, YNNKEL (reference sequence). V was shortened by 5 bases and J by 7 bases, with 20 bases between the two germline ends. The CDR3 coding sequence is TGTGCCAGCAGCGGAATTTGGAGGGGGGGGAACGGGGAGCTGTTTTTT. This codes for CASSGIWRGGNGELFF.

The chain uses TRBV19 and TRBJ1-5; D is unresolved. Trimming took 5 bases from V and 2 from J, leaving 16 bases between them. CDR1 and CDR2 from the germline V gene are LNHDA and SQIVND (reference sequence). The CDR3 runs to 16 residues. CDR3 amino acids: CASSPPLLRGNQPQHF. The CDR3 nucleotides read TGTGCCAGTAGTCCGCCTTTGCTTAGAGGCAATCAGCCCCAGCATTTT. Variable domain in full (rest from reference TRBV19 and TRBJ1-5): DGGITQSPKYLFRKEGQNVTLSCEQNLNHDAMYWYRQDPGQGLRLIYYSQIVNDFQKGDIAEGYSVSREKKESFPLTVTSAQKNPTAFYLCASSPPLLRGNQPQHFGDGTRLSIL.

The J gene is TRBJ2-7, the V gene TRBV5-4; TRBD2 is a possible D gene (6 bases). V was cut by 3 bases and J by 0 bases, with 13 bases left in between. CDR1 is SGHNT, CDR2 YYREEE, per germline (reference sequence). The CDR3 is made up of 15 amino acids. The CDR3 DNA reads TGTGCCAGCAGCTCCCGGGACGGGAGCTCCTACGAGCAGTACTTC. Translation gives CASSSRDGSSYEQYF.

This clone occurred once. The chain employs TRBV13 and TRBJ2-3, with 7 bases fitting TRBD2. Germline lookup yields CDR1 PRHDT and CDR2 FYEKMQ (reference sequence). This CDR3 region has 15 residues. V trimming: 3 bases; J trimming: 0 bases; junction bases outside the gene matches: 3. CDR3 region: CASSLSGISTDTQYF. In DNA, the CDR3 is TGTGCCAGCAGCTTGAGCGGGATCAGCACAGATACGCAGTATTTT.

In its sample, this clone was seen a few times. This chain joins TRBV7-9 and TRBJ1-1; D unclear. This CDR3 has 12 residues. V dropped 3 bases and J dropped 1 base, with 3 bases sitting between them. CDR1 is SEHNR, CDR2 FQNEAQ, per germline (reference sequence). CDR3 protein: CASSFGNTEAFF. As DNA, the CDR3 is TGTGCCAGCAGCTTCGGGAACACTGAAGCTTTCTTT.

The chain uses TRBV5-1 and TRBJ2-3; TRBD2 might be the D (6 bases). CDR1 and CDR2 (germline): SGHRS, YFSETQ. The CDR3 is 15 amino acids. The V end lost 0 bases, the J end lost 5 bases, and 13 bases lay between the germline ends. CDR3 sequence: CASSLGTAGGDTQYF. In DNA form, the CDR3 reads TGCGCCAGCAGCTTGGGTACCGCCGGGGGAGATACGCAGTATTTT.

This chain links TRBV4-2 with TRBJ1-5; tentatively, D is TRBD1 (5 bases). The germline V and J ends were trimmed by 4 bases and 0 bases, with 7 bases remaining between them. The CDR3 sequence is 14 residues long. Germline V gene sequence: CDR1 LGHNA, CDR2 YNFKEQ. In DNA form, the CDR3 reads TGTGCCAGCAGCCCACAGGATAGCAATCAGCCCCAGCATTTT. It specifies CASSPQDSNQPQHF.